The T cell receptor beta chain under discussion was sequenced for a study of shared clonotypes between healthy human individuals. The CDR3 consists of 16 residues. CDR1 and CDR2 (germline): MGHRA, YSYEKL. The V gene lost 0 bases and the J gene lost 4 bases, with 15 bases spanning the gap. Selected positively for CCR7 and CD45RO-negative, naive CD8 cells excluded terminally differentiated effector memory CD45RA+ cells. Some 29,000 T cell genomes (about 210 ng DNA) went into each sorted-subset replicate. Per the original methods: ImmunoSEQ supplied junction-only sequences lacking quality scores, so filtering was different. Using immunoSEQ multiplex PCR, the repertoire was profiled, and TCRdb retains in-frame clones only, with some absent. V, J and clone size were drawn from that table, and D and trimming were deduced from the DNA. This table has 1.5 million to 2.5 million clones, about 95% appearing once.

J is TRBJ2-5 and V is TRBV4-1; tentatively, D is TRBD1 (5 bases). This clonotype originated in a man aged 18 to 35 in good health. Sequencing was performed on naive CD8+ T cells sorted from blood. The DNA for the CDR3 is TGCGCCAGCAGCCAAGATCAGCCAGGGCTGGGAGAGACCCAGTACTTC. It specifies CASSQDQPGLGETQYF.